The 5 T cell receptor beta chains given below trace back to one sample, sequenced in a study of blood T cell repertoires in COVID-19. The assay was immunoSEQ multiplex PCR, and TCRdb's table has in-frame clones only and misses some. The sample contains some 50,000 clones, more than 85% of which appear only once. The specimen was peripheral blood. These receptors were taken from an older woman with active COVID-19.

The gene calls are TRBV18 and TRBJ2-7; maybe TRBD2 (6 bases). Germline V gene data show CDR1 as KGHSH and CDR2 as LQKENI. The V and J ends lost 1 base and 0 bases respectively, with 28 bases between them. CDR3 length: 21 residues. The CDR3 DNA follows: TGTGCCAGCTCACCACGGAGGAGGGAAAGGCTCGATGGGACCCGCTCCTACGAGCAGTACTTC. Residues: CASSPRRRERLDGTRSYEQYF. The variable domain in full, with the rest retrieved from reference TRBV18 and TRBJ2-7, is NAGVMQNPRHLVRRRGQEARLRCSPMKGHSHVYWYRQLPEEGLKFMVYLQKENIIDESGMPKERFSAEFPKEGPSILRIQQVVRGDSAAYFCASSPRRRERLDGTRSYEQYFGPGTRLTVT.

The rearrangement uses TRBV2 and TRBJ2-7; 14 bases are shared with TRBD2. V shed 11 bases and J 4 bases; nucleotides not matched to a gene: 1. This CDR3 contains 12 residues. Germline V gives CDR1 SNHLY, CDR2 FYNNEI. The CDR3 region is CAGTSGSYEQYF. CDR3 DNA: TGTGCCGGGACTAGCGGGAGTTACGAGCAGTACTTC.

The chain links TRBV5-1 to TRBJ2-7; D possibly corresponds to TRBD1 (6 bases). This CDR3 region has 18 residues. V lost 2 bases and J lost 4, with 25 bases in between. Germline CDR1 SGHRS, CDR2 YFSETQ. CDR3 amino acids: CASSFTPDSLEIGYEQYF. CDR3 nucleotides: TGCGCCAGCAGCTTCACTCCGGACAGCTTAGAAATTGGGTACGAGCAGTACTTC.

The chain carries TRBV3-1 (or the pseudogene TRBV3-2) and TRBJ2-5; D might be TRBD2 (6 bases). Germline V CDR1 and CDR2: LGHDT, YNNKEL (reference sequence). Trimming shortened V by 0 bases and J by 5 bases, and 16 bases separated the two germline ends. This CDR3 has 16 amino acids. CDR3 in DNA: TGTGCCAGCAGCCAAGAATGGAGGGAGGCTGGTGAGACCCAGTACTTC. Translating it yields CASSQEWREAGETQYF.

V and J are TRBV6-6 and TRBJ2-7, with 8 bases identical to TRBD1. Germline V CDR1 and CDR2: MNHNY, SVGAGI (reference sequence). Unmatched junction bases numbered 3, after V lost 6 bases and J lost 5 bases. This CDR3 has 12 amino acids. The chain's CDR3 is CASSQDRDEQYF. The DNA of the CDR3 is TGTGCCAGCAGCCAGGACAGGGACGAGCAGTACTTC.